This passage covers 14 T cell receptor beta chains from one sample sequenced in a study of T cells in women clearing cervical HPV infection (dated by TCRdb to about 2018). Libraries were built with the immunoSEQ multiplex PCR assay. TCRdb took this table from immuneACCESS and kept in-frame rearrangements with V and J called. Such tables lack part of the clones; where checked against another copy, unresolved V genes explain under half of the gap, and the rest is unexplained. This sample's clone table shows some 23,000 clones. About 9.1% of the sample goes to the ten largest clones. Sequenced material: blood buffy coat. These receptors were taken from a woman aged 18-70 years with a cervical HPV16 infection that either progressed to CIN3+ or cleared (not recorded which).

The DNA read from the CDR3 is TGCAGCGGTCTAGCGGGTCGAGACTCTGGGGCCAACGTC. Its translation: CSGLAGRDSGANV. The full CDR3 protein reads CSGLAGRDSGANVLTF. V gene TRBV29-1 combines with J gene TRBJ2-6; 8 nucleotides match TRBD2. The sequence runs out 3 residues before the end of the CDR3; the remainder is reconstructed from the germline J gene. Germline CDR1 and CDR2: SQVTM and ANQGSEA. With V trimmed by 7 bases and J by 0 bases, 8 bases remained unmatched. The CDR3 is 16 residues long.

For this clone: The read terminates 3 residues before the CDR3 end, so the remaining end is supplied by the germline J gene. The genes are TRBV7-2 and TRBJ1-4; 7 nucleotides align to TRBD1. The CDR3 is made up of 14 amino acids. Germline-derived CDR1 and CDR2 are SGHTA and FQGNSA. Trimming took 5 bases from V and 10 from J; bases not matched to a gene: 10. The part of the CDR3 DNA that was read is TGTGCCAGCAGCCGTGACAGGGATAACGTAAAA. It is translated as CASSRDRDNVK. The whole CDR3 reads CASSRDRDNVKLFF. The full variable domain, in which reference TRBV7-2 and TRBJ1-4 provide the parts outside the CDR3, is GAGVSQSPSNKVTEKGKDVELRCDPISGHTALYWYRQSLGQGLEFLIYFQGNSAPDKSGLPSDRFSAERTGGSVSTLTIQRTQQEDSAVYLCASSRDRDNVKLFFGSGTQLSVL.

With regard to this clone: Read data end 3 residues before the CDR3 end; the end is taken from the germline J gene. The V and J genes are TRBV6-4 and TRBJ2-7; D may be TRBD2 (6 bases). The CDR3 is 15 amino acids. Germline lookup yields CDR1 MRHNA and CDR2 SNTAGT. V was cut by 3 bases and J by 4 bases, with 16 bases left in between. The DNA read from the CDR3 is TGTGCCAGCAGTGATAAGGGTAGGAGGGCTTACGAG. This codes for CASSDKGRRAYE. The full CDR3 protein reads CASSDKGRRAYEQYF.

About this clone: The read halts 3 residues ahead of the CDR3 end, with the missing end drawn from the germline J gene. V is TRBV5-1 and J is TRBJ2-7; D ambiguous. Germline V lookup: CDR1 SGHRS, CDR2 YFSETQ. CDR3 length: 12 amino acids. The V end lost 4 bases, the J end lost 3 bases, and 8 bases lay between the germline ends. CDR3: CASSPCGYEQYF. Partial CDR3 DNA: TGCGCCAGCAGCCCGTGCGGCTACGAG.

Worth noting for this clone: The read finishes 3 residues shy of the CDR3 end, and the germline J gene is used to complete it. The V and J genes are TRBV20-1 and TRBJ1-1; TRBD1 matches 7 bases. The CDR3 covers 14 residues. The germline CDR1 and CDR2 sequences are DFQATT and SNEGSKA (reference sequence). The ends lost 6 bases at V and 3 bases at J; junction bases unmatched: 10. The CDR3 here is CSAGGVSAHTEAFF. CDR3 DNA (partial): TGCAGTGCAGGGGGCGTATCAGCGCACACTGAA.

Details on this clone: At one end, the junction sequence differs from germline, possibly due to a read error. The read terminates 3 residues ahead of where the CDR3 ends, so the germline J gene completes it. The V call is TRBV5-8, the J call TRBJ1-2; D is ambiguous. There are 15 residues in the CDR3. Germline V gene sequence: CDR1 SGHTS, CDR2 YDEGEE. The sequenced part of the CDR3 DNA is TGTGCCGGCAGCTTGCTGTCACTGATTAACTATGGC. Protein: CAGSLLSLINYG. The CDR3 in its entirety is CAGSLLSLINYGYTF.

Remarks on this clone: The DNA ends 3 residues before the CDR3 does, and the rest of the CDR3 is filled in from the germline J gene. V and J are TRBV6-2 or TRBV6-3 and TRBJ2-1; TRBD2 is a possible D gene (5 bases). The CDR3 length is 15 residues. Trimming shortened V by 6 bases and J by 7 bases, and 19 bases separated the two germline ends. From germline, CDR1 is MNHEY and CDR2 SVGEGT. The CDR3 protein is CASRSLTTNWNEQFF. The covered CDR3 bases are TGTGCCAGCAGGTCACTTACGACTAACTGGAATGAG.

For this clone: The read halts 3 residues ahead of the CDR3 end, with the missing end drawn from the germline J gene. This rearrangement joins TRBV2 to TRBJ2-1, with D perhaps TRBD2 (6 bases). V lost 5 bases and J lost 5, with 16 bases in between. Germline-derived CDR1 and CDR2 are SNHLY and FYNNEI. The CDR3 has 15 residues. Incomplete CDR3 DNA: TGTGCCAGCAGTTTTCTTCTCGGGGGAGACAATGAG. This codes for CASSFLLGGDNE. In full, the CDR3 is CASSFLLGGDNEQFF.

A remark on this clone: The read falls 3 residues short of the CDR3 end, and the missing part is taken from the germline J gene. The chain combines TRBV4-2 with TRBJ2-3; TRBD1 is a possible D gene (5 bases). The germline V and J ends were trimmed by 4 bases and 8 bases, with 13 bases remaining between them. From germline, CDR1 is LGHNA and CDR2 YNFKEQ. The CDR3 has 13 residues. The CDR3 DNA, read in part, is TGTGCCAGCAGCCCCGACAGAATCGGTACG. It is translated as CASSPDRIGT. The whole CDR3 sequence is CASSPDRIGTQYF.

The DNA read from the CDR3 is TGTGCCAGCCGGTGGGGAGGGGACAGCAATACC. It is translated as CASRWGGDSNT. The entire CDR3 is CASRWGGDSNTQYF. The chain employs TRBV2 and TRBJ2-5, with D perhaps given as TRBD1 or TRBD2 (7 bases each). Coverage ceases 3 residues before the CDR3 finishes, and the germline J gene fills in the end. CDR1 and CDR2 (germline): SNHLY, FYNNEI. CDR3 length: 14 amino acids.

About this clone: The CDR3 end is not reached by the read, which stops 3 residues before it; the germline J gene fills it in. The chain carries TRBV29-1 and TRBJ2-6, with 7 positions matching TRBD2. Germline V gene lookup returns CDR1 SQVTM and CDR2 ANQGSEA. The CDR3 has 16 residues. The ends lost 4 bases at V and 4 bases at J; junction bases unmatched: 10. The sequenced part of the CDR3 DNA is TGCAGCGTTGGCCGTTCGGGGGGTGCAGGGGCCAACGTC. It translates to CSVGRSGGAGANV. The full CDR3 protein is CSVGRSGGAGANVLTF.

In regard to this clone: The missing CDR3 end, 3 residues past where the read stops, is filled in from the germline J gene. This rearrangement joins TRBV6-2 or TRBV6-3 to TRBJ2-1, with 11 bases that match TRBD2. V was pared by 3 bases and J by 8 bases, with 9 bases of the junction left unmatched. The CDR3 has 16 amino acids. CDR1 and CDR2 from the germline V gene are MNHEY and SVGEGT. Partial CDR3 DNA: TGTGCCAGCAGTTATGGGACTAGCGGCGTGTCCCATGAG. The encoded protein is CASSYGTSGVSHE. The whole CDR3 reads CASSYGTSGVSHEQFF.

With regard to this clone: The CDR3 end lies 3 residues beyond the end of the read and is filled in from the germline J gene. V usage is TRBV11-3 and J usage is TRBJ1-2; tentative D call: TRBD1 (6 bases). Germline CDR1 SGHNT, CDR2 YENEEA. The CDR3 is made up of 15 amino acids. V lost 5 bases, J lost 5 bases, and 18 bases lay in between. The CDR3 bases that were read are TGTGCCAGCAGCCCCACTGGGGGCCTAGTTTATGGC. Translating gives CASSPTGGLVYG. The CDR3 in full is CASSPTGGLVYGYTF.

Here the CDR3 reads CASSPYSGGSSLGDYTF. Partial CDR3 DNA: TGTGCCAGCTCACCATATTCGGGCGGGAGTTCGTTGGGTGAC. This chain links TRBV18 with TRBJ1-2; D call uncertain. The CDR3 end is not reached by the read, which stops 3 residues before it; the germline J gene fills it in. This CDR3 contains 17 residues. Germline V gene lookup returns CDR1 KGHSH and CDR2 LQKENI.